These T cell receptor beta chains were read from a single sample in a study of human T cells and chemical hapten exposure. TCRdb called the RACE reads again in MiXCR, with one record for every CDR3 protein. The sample records tens of thousands of distinct CDR3 sequences, over 8% being singletons. The sequences come from whole blood, collected in connection with sensitization to the hapten diphenylcyclopropenone (DPC). Receptor source: a woman in her thirties or forties with alopecia areata. Some clones in this sample may be carry-over from other donors' samples. CDR3s include the opening cysteine and the closing phenylalanine or tryptophan. The D gene is left open where the match is weak. Clone size appears in some rows only: once, few, many, or a class for an expanded clone.

j_call | clone_size | d_call | v_call | cdr3_aa | cdr3_nt
TRBJ1-5 | many | NA | TRBV6-2/TRBV6-3 | CASSIDGSNQPQHF | TGTGCCAGCAGCATAGACGGTAGCAATCAGCCCCAGCATTTT
TRBJ1-4 | many | NA | TRBV5-1 | CASSLSVLATNEKLFF | TGCGCCAGCAGCTTGTCAGTTTTAGCAACTAATGAAAAACTGTTTTTT
TRBJ1-1 | many | TRBD1 | TRBV10-2 | CASLTGGNTEAFF | TGCGCCAGTTTGACAGGGGGCAACACTGAAGCTTTCTTT
TRBJ2-3 | few | NA | TRBV7-9 | CASSLSLVGDTQYF | TGTGCCAGCAGCTTATCACTCGTCGGGGATACGCAGTATTTT
TRBJ2-7 | many | TRBD2 | TRBV9 | CASSVLAGSYEQYF | TGTGCCAGCAGCGTACTAGCGGGTTCCTACGAGCAGTACTTC
TRBJ2-7 | many | NA | TRBV14 | CASSQRLGNQYF | TGTGCCAGCAGCCAAAGGTTGGGCAACCAGTACTTC
TRBJ1-2 | many | NA | TRBV29-1 | CSVEGETYGYTF | TGCAGCGTTGAAGGAGAAACCTATGGCTACACCTTC
TRBJ1-1 | many | NA | TRBV7-8 | CASSLAGGASNTEAFF | TGTGCCAGCAGCTTAGCAGGAGGGGCCTCGAACACTGAAGCTTTCTTT
TRBJ2-5 | many | TRBD1 | TRBV12-5 | CASGLSPGTAQETQYF | TGTGCTAGTGGTTTGTCCCCCGGGACAGCGCAAGAGACCCAGTACTTC
TRBJ2-7 | NA | NA | TRBV6-5 | CASSTNHEQYF | TGTGCCAGCAGTACCAATCACGAGCAGTACTTC
TRBJ2-7 | NA | NA | TRBV28 | CATGSAYEQYF | TGTGCCACCGGATCGGCTTACGAGCAGTACTTC
TRBJ1-2 | NA | NA | TRBV27 | CASSSIGQHDNYGYTF | TGTGCCAGCAGTTCTATCGGACAGCACGATAACTATGGCTACACCTTC
TRBJ2-5 | many | NA | TRBV20-1 | CSATDLNQETQYF | TGCAGTGCCACGGACTTAAACCAAGAGACCCAGTACTTC
TRBJ2-1 | many | TRBD2 | TRBV20-1 | CSGRSGEYNEQFF | TGCAGTGGTCGGAGCGGGGAGTACAATGAGCAGTTCTTC
TRBJ1-1 | NA | TRBD1 | TRBV20-1 | CSARESGQWNTEAFF | TGCAGTGCTAGAGAATCGGGACAGTGGAACACTGAAGCTTTCTTT
TRBJ1-5 | many | NA | TRBV4-3 | CASSQEASPNQPQHF | TGCGCCAGCAGCCAAGAGGCCAGCCCCAATCAGCCCCAGCATTTT
TRBJ2-7 | many | TRBD2 | TRBV20-1 | CSAPFSGANYEQYF | TGCAGCGCGCCCTTTAGCGGGGCCAACTACGAGCAGTACTTC
TRBJ1-6 | NA | NA | TRBV11-2 | CASSGGGYGRNSPLHF | TGTGCCAGCAGCGGGGGGGGATACGGCAGGAATTCACCCCTCCACTTT
TRBJ1-1 | many | NA | TRBV29-1 | CSVGMGRRNTEAFF | TGCAGCGTGGGAATGGGGAGGAGGAACACTGAAGCTTTCTTT
TRBJ2-7 | many | NA | TRBV5-5 | CASSLARIFGYEQYF | TGTGCCAGCAGCTTGGCACGGATCTTCGGTTACGAGCAGTACTTC
TRBJ1-1 | NA | NA | TRBV5-4 | CASSFWGGQGAFF | TGTGCCAGCTCATTCTGGGGGGGGCAAGGAGCTTTCTTT
TRBJ2-5 | NA | TRBD2 | TRBV2 | CASSSITSGSQETQYF | TGTGCCAGCAGCTCAATAACTAGCGGGTCTCAAGAGACCCAGTACTTC
TRBJ2-5 | many | NA | TRBV7-2 | CASSLNGIGAETQYF | TGTGCCAGCAGCTTAAATGGCATCGGGGCAGAGACCCAGTACTTC
TRBJ1-2 | NA | NA | TRBV4-3 | CASSQALSDYYGYTF | TGCGCCAGCAGCCAAGCCCTATCAGACTACTATGGCTACACCTTC
TRBJ1-4 | NA | NA | TRBV4-3 | CASSRDRINEKLFF | TGCGCCAGCAGCCGCGACAGGATTAATGAAAAACTGTTTTTT
TRBJ1-5 | many | NA | TRBV2 | CASSDLSLNNQPQHF | TGTGCCAGCAGTGATTTATCCCTTAATAATCAGCCCCAGCATTTT
TRBJ1-1 | NA | NA | TRBV28 | CASSLTLNTEAFF | TGTGCCAGCAGTTTAACCCTGAACACTGAAGCTTTCTTT
TRBJ1-1 | many | NA | TRBV7-8 | CASSPRDRLPTEAFF | TGTGCCAGCAGCCCCCGCGACCGCCTTCCCACTGAAGCTTTCTTT
TRBJ2-2 | many | NA | TRBV2 | CASSEWGLDTGELFF | TGTGCCAGCAGTGAATGGGGGTTGGACACCGGGGAGCTGTTTTTT
TRBJ2-7 | NA | NA | TRBV6-1 | CASSDRVSYEQYF | TGTGCCAGCAGTGACAGAGTCTCCTACGAGCAGTACTTC
TRBJ2-4 | NA | NA | TRBV29-1 | CSVGPREDIQYF | TGCAGCGTTGGACCAAGGGAGGACATTCAGTACTTC
TRBJ1-2 | NA | NA | TRBV20-1 | CSAARRDRPSNYGYTF | TGCAGTGCTGCGAGACGTGACAGGCCCTCTAACTATGGCTACACCTTC
TRBJ2-7 | few | NA | TRBV20-1 | CSARGDFEQYF | TGCAGTGCTAGAGGGGATTTCGAGCAGTACTTC
TRBJ2-1 | NA | NA | TRBV20-1 | CSAGRGNEQFF | TGCAGTGCGGGACGGGGTAATGAGCAGTTCTTC
TRBJ2-6 | many | NA | TRBV6-5 | CASSRGRRGANVLTF | TGTGCCAGCAGTAGGGGACGGAGGGGGGCCAACGTCCTGACTTTC
TRBJ1-3 | many | NA | TRBV20-1 | CSASGKGGRSSGNTIYF | TGCAGTGCTAGTGGGAAAGGGGGGCGGTCTTCTGGAAACACCATATATTTT
TRBJ2-6 | few | TRBD1 | TRBV19 | CASRGRGITGANVLTF | TGTGCCAGTAGAGGCAGGGGGATAACTGGGGCCAACGTCCTGACTTTC
TRBJ1-4 | many | NA | TRBV4-1 | CASSQTTTNEKLFF | TGCGCCAGCAGCCAGACTACAACTAATGAAAAACTGTTTTTT
TRBJ2-7 | few | TRBD1 | TRBV28 | CASTTRRAGGGKEQYF | TGTGCCAGCACCACCCGCCGGGCAGGGGGTGGGAAAGAGCAGTACTTC
TRBJ2-3 | few | TRBD2 | TRBV5-4 | CASSWGLAGVTDTQYF | TGTGCCAGCAGCTGGGGACTAGCGGGGGTAACAGATACGCAGTATTTT
TRBJ2-7 | NA | TRBD1 | TRBV3-1 | CASSQIDRGIHEQYF | TGTGCCAGCAGCCAAATAGACAGGGGAATTCACGAGCAGTACTTC
TRBJ2-7 | few | NA | TRBV7-9 | CASSLTQGGREQYF | TGTGCCAGCAGCTTAACACAGGGAGGCCGCGAGCAGTACTTC
TRBJ2-1 | NA | NA | TRBV6-6 | CASSPDVSSYNEQFF | TGTGCCAGCAGTCCAGACGTTAGCTCCTACAATGAGCAGTTCTTC